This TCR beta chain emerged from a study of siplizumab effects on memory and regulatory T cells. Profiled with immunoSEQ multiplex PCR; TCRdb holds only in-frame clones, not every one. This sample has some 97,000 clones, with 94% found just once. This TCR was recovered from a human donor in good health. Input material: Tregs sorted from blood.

In DNA, the CDR3 is TGTGCCAGTAGTCATAATGCCGGGACAGGGGCTACCGTGAGAGTAAAACTGTTTTTT. Protein sequence: CASSHNAGTGATVRVKLFF. This chain connects TRBV19 to TRBJ1-4, with 10 bases that match TRBD1. V was clipped by 5 bases and J by 10 bases; unmatched bases: 22. The CDR3 is 19 residues long. Germline V gives CDR1 LNHDA, CDR2 SQIVND (reference sequence).